These 13 T cell receptor beta chains share one sample of origin, sequenced in a study of cytomegalovirus exposure and HLA in healthy donors. The PCR ran on 60 Vbeta and 13 Jbeta primers. Libraries were prepared by immunoSEQ multiplex PCR; TCRdb keeps only in-frame clonotypes and omits some of them. The data show around 120,000 clones, around 80% seen once. The source material was PBMCs. These TCRs come from a female donor in good health and CMV-seropositive.

The rearrangement links TRBV5-1 to TRBJ1-2, with TRBD1 identical over 7 bases. Per germline, CDR1 SGHRS and CDR2 YFSETQ. CDR3 length: 13 residues. V shed 4 bases and J 6 bases; nucleotides not matched to a gene: 6. Here the CDR3 DNA reads TGCGCCAGCAGCCCGGGACAGATCCATGGCTACACCTTC. It is translated as CASSPGQIHGYTF. Full variable domain (missing parts from reference TRBV5-1 and TRBJ1-2): KAGVTQTPRYLIKTRGQQVTLSCSPISGHRSVSWYQQTPGQGLQFLFEYFSETQRNKGNFPGRFSGRQFSNSRSEMNVSTLELGDSALYLCASSPGQIHGYTFGSGTRLTVV.

The rearrangement links TRBV5-1 to TRBJ2-7; 7 bases map to TRBD1. The V gene's germline CDR1 is SGHRS and CDR2 YFSETQ. The CDR3 consists of 15 residues. J gave up 0 bases and V 4 bases, and 7 bases lay outside the gene matches. For the CDR3, the DNA is TGCGCCAGCAGCAGGGGGCAGATGAGCTCCTACGAGCAGTACTTC. Its translation is CASSRGQMSSYEQYF.

This chain uses TRBV7-2 with TRBJ2-5, with D possibly being TRBD2 (6 bases). This CDR3 has 14 amino acids. V dropped 4 bases and J dropped 3 bases, with 12 bases sitting between them. Germline V lookup: CDR1 SGHTA, CDR2 FQGNSA. The CDR3 loop is CASSSGTAKETQYF. CDR3 nucleotide sequence: TGTGCCAGCAGCTCTGGGACTGCCAAAGAGACCCAGTACTTC.

The chain joins TRBV2 to TRBJ2-2; D is undetermined. Trimming left V 2 bases short and J 2 bases short, with 12 bases between. The CDR3 is 16 amino acids. Germline V lookup: CDR1 SNHLY, CDR2 FYNNEI. The CDR3 spells CASSELAGRNTGELFF. In DNA, the CDR3 is TGTGCCAGCAGTGAATTGGCAGGCCGAAACACCGGGGAGCTGTTTTTT. The full variable domain, completed using reference TRBV2 and TRBJ2-2, is EPEVTQTPSHQVTQMGQEVILRCVPISNHLYFYWYRQILGQKVEFLVSFYNNEISEKSEIFDDQFSVERPDGSNFTLKIRSTKLEDSAMYFCASSELAGRNTGELFFGEGSRLTVL.

This clone was seen a handful of times. The chain employs TRBV7-2 and TRBJ2-3, with D maybe TRBD1 (5 bases). The V gene's germline CDR1 is SGHTA and CDR2 FQGNSA. V was cut by 1 base and J by 1 base, with 6 bases left in between. CDR3 size: 14 residues. The CDR3: CASSLGTRTDTQYF. Here the CDR3 DNA reads TGTGCCAGCAGCTTAGGGACACGCACAGATACGCAGTATTTT. Full variable domain (outside the CDR3, taken from reference TRBV7-2 and TRBJ2-3): GAGVSQSPSNKVTEKGKDVELRCDPISGHTALYWYRQSLGQGLEFLIYFQGNSAPDKSGLPSDRFSAERTGGSVSTLTIQRTQQEDSAVYLCASSLGTRTDTQYFGPGTRLTVL.

J is TRBJ2-7 and V is TRBV30; TRBD1 aligns across 8 bases. Germline CDR1 reads GTSNPN; CDR2 reads SVGIG (reference sequence). The CDR3 is made up of 13 amino acids. V shed 7 bases and J 3 bases; nucleotides not matched to a gene: 8. As DNA, the CDR3 is TGTGCCTTATCCTCCGGACAGGGCTACGAGCAGTACTTC. This encodes CALSSGQGYEQYF.

The chain joins TRBV5-6 to TRBJ1-6; 7 positions agree with TRBD1. The junction had 5 bases not matched to a gene; V was cut back by 5 bases and J by 6 bases. This CDR3 spans 14 amino acids. CDR1 and CDR2 from the germline V gene are SGHDT and YYEEEE. In nucleotides, the CDR3 is TGTGCCAGCAGTCCGGACAGGAGTAATTCACCCCTCCACTTT. It yields the protein CASSPDRSNSPLHF.

This chain uses TRBV10-1 with TRBJ2-1, with TRBD1 identical over 10 bases. This CDR3 has 16 residues. Germline-derived CDR1 and CDR2 are WNHNN and SYGVQD (reference sequence). V was pared by 3 bases and J by 10 bases, with 12 bases of the junction left unmatched. DNA of the CDR3: TGCGCCAGCAGTGAATCCGGGACAGGGGACGACAGGGAGCAGTTCTTC. Its translation: CASSESGTGDDREQFF.

The V call is TRBV19, the J call TRBJ1-1; D is unresolved. Trimming shortened V by 6 bases and J by 1 base, and 9 bases separated the two germline ends. Germline V CDR1 and CDR2: LNHDA, SQIVND (reference sequence). The CDR3 covers 13 residues. The CDR3 DNA sequence: TGTGCCAGTAGGTACACCCAGAACACTGAAGCTTTCTTT. It translates to CASRYTQNTEAFF.

V usage is TRBV5-1 and J usage is TRBJ1-1; D unresolved. Germline V CDR1 and CDR2: SGHRS, YFSETQ. The CDR3 has 13 amino acids. Deletions cut 4 bases from V and 4 bases from J, with 11 bases between. This CDR3 reads CASSNPPSTEAFF. The DNA for the CDR3 is TGCGCCAGCAGCAATCCCCCGAGCACTGAAGCTTTCTTT.

This clone has only a few counts. The chain has TRBV2 and TRBJ2-1, with 7 bases that match TRBD1. Germline values: CDR1 SNHLY, CDR2 FYNNEI. V trimming: 6 bases; J trimming: 4 bases; junction bases outside the gene matches: 9. This CDR3 region has 15 residues. CDR3 amino acids: CASSLQGNNYNEQFF. CDR3 nucleotides: TGTGCCAGCAGCCTACAGGGGAATAATTACAATGAGCAGTTCTTC. The full variable domain, rest sourced from reference TRBV2 and TRBJ2-1, is EPEVTQTPSHQVTQMGQEVILRCVPISNHLYFYWYRQILGQKVEFLVSFYNNEISEKSEIFDDQFSVERPDGSNFTLKIRSTKLEDSAMYFCASSLQGNNYNEQFFGPGTRLTVL.

The chain links TRBV29-1 to TRBJ1-1; a weak D match, TRBD1 (5 bases). The germline V gene encodes CDR1 SQVTM and CDR2 ANQGSEA. The CDR3 covers 12 residues. Trimming shortened V by 3 bases and J by 5 bases, and 10 bases separated the two germline ends. The DNA for the CDR3 is TGCAGCGTTGACAGGGCGAGGACTGAAGCTTTCTTT. Translated: CSVDRARTEAFF.

V and J are TRBV6-5 and TRBJ2-7; 7 bases are shared with TRBD1. The CDR3 length is 13 residues. With 2 bases clipped from V and 4 bases from J, the junction kept 2 bases outside the gene matches. In germline, CDR1 is MNHEY, CDR2 SVGAGI. The CDR3 nucleotides are TGTGCCAGCAGTTACCAGGGGGTTTACGAGCAGTACTTC. Amino acid sequence: CASSYQGVYEQYF.